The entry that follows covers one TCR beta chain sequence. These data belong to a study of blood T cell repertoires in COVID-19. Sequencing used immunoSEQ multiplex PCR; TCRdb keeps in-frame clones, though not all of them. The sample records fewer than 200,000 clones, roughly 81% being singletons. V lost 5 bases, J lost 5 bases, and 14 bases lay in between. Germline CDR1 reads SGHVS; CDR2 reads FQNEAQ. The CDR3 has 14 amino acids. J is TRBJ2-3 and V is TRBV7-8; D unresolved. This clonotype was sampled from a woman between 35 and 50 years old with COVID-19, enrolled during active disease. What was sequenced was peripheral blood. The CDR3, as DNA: TGTGCCAGCAGCGTAGTGGAGCTTGAAGATACGCAGTATTTT. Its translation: CASSVVELEDTQYF.